The clone carrying this TCR beta chain was observed a few times. This sample is drawn from a study of blood T cells in healthy people across ages. The overall study: Roughly one uniquely barcoded beta molecule per two T cells was captured.

Germline CDR1 and CDR2: DFQATT and SNEGSKA (reference sequence). This CDR3 comprises 14 residues. Trimming left V 0 bases short and J 5 bases short, with 11 bases between. Each sample used at least 6.5 million PBMCs. A second PCR, run for about 7 to 12 cycles, used a sample-barcoded 5' primer plus a J-beta primer mix. MiXCR, run by TCRdb on the 5' RACE reads, gives a single entry per CDR3 protein. Counted here are around 1.5 million distinct CDR3 sequences, about 32% occurring once; the ten biggest clones make up about 11%. The receptor's source is a woman under 40 in good health. V usage is TRBV20-1 and J usage is TRBJ2-1, with a possible D match to TRBD2 (6 bases). The sample comprised blood. Written as DNA, the CDR3 is TGCAGTGCTAGAGATCGGCGGGGAAACAATGAGCAGTTCTTC. Residues: CSARDRRGNNEQFF.